This record concerns one TCR beta chain sequence. Its target is not known. This CDR3 is also generated by other DNA sequences in the sample. The record originates from a study of shared clonotypes between healthy human individuals. Notes on the study in general: All-four-donor shared clonotypes had higher generation probabilities than non-shared clonotypes did. Richness estimates generally favored naive over memory subsets.

Per the study methods: Junction-only sequences without quality scores were provided by ImmunoSEQ, so filtering was different. Libraries were prepared by immunoSEQ multiplex PCR; TCRdb keeps only in-frame clonotypes and omits some of them. V, J and clone size reflect that table, while D and trimming were determined from the DNA. The table includes 2,500,000 or so clones, around nine tenths detected once. J was trimmed by 4 bases and V by 2 bases; bases with no gene match: 1. The CDR3 contains 14 residues. Germline V CDR1 and CDR2: ENHRY, SYGVKD. Material for sequencing was naive CD4+ T cells sorted from blood. The subset here: CD45RA+ positively selected. This TCR came from a man younger than 35 in good health. This rearrangement joins TRBV10-3 to TRBJ1-5; 8 nucleotides match TRBD1. The CDR3 loop reads CAISEDRGNQPQHF. The CDR3 region has the DNA TGTGCCATCAGTGAGGACAGGGGAAATCAGCCCCAGCATTTT.